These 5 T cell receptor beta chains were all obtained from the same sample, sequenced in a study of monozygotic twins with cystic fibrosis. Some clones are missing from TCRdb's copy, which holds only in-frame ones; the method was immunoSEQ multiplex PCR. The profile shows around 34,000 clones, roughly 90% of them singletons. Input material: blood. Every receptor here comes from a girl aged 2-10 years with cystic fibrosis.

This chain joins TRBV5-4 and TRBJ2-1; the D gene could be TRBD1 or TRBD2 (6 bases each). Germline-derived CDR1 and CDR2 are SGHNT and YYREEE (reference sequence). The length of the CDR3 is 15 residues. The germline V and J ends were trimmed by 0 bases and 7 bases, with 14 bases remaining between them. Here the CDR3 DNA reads TGTGCCAGCAGCTTGGCTGGCAGGGGAGGAAATGAGCAGTTCTTC. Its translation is CASSLAGRGGNEQFF.

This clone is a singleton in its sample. The chain's CDR3 is CASRKRGRDTGELFF. DNA for the CDR3: TGTGCCAGCAGGAAGAGGGGGCGGGACACCGGGGAGCTGTTTTTT. The chain joins TRBV28 to TRBJ2-2, with 7 bases that match TRBD1. V shed 6 bases and J 3 bases; nucleotides not matched to a gene: 7. Germline V gene sequence: CDR1 MDHEN, CDR2 SYDVKM. The CDR3 has 15 residues.

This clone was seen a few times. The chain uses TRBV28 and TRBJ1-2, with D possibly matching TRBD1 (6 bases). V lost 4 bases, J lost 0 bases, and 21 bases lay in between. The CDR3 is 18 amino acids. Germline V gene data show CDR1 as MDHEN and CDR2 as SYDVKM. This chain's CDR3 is CASSCDRMFTGTNYGYTF. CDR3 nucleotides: TGTGCCAGCAGTTGCGACAGGATGTTTACCGGGACTAACTATGGCTACACCTTC.

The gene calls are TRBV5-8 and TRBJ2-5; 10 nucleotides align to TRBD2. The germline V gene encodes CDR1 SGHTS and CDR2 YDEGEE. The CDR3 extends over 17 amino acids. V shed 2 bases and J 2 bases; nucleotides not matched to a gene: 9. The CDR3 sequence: CASSFGLAGALQETQYF. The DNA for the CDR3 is TGTGCCAGCAGCTTCGGGCTAGCGGGGGCCCTACAAGAGACCCAGTACTTC.

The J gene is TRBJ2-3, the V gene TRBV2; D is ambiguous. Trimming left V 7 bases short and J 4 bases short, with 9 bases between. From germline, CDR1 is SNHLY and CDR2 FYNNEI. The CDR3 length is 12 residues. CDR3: CASTAFSDTQYF. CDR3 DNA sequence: TGTGCCAGCACCGCATTTTCAGATACGCAGTATTTT.